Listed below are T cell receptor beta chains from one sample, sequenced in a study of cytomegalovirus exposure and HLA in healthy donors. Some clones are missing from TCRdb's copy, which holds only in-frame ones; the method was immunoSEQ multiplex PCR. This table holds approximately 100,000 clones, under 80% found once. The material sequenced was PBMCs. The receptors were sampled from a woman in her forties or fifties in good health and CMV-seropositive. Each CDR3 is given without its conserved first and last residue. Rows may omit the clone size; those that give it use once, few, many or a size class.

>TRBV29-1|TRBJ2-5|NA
SVEGEETQY
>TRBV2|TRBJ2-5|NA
ASSGPQGARGERTQY
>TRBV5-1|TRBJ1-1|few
ASSHAPGTGNTEAF
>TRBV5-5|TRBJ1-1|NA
ASRGQGYTGAF
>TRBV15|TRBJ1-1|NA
ATSGPGQGEGNTEAF
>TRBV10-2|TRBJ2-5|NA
ASSAGTSYQETQY
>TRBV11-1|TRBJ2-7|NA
ASSPKGREVTYEQY
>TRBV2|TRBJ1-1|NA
ASRDRANTEAF
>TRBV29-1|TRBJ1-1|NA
SGTGDMYTEAF
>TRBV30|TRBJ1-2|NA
AWNQGEWYGYT
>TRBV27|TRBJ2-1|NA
ASSLRLAEDEQF
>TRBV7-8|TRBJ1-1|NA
ASSLGQRIEAF
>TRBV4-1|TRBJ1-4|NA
ASSQPPPAPPGNEKLF
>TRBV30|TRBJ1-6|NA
AWNQQGLGSPLH
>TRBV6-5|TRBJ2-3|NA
ASSGSGEFADTQY
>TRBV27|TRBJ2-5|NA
ASSSPQGETQY
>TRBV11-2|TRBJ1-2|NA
ASNSLQGNYGYT
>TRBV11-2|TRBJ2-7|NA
ASGPGAYEQY
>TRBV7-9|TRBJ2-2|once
ASREKGVGTGELF
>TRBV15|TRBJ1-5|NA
ATSSFTERSQH
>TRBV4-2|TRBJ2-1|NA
ASSPTSGSSYNEQF
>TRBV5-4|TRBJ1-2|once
ASSLLDPRPHRSYGYT
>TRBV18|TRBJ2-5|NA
ASSPPNQGDGTQY
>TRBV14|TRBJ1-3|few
ASSQEHRVY
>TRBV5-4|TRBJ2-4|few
ASSDRQGAKNIQY
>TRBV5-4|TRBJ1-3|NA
ASSLTSGNTIY
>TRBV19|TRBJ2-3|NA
ASRGGNEQY
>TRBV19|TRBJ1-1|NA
ASSNGGAKNTEAF
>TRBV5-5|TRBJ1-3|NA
ASNRGQGNTIY
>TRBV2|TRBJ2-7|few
FKQKAAYEQY
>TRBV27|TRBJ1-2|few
ASSLSTGTYGYT
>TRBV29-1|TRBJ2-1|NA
SVEARPSGGLNEQF
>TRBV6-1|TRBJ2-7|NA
ASSPRTDTYEQY
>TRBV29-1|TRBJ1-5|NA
SGGQGADQPQH
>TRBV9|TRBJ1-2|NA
ASSVDPANYGYT
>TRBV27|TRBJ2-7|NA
ASSLLQVSSYEQY
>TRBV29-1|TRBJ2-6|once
SARGAGGSGANVLT
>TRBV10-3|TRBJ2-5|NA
AISGEGLAGLQETQY
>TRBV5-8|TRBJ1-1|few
ASSLARDTEAF
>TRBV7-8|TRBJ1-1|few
ASSLGRANTEAF
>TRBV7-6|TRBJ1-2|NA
ASSLVLGGSPGGYT
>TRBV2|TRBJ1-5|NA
ASSLRDFNQPQH
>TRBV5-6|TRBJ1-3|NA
ASSLAGHRTGAGNTIY
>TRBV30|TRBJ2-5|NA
AWSVSGPFEETQY
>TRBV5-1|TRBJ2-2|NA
ASLPGTTNTGELF
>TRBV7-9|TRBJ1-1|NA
ASSFTSREAF
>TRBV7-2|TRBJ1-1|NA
ASTTIIRQGRERTEAF
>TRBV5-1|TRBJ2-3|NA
ASSLVGTVTDTQY
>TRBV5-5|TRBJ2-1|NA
ASSLTVSYNEQF
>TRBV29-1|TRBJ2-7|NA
SVRDRGQNEQY
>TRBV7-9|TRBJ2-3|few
ASSKPPAGEGTDTQY
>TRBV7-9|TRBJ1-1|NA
ASSFTGVEAEAF
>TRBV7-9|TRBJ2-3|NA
ASSLADNPKERNTQY
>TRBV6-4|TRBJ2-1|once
ASSSGTSSNEQF
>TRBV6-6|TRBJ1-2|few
ASRPQAESHGYT
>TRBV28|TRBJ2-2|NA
ASSLTGGYVNTGELF
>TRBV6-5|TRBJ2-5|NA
ASSQLTGLETQY